Shown below are 16 T cell receptor beta chains from a single sample sequenced in a study of shared clonotypes between healthy human individuals. The assay was immunoSEQ multiplex PCR, and TCRdb's table has in-frame clones only and misses some. Among hundreds of thousands of clones listed, approximately 95% were seen once. Naive CD8 cells were CD45RO-negative, positively selected for CCR7, excluding terminally differentiated effector memory CD45RA+ cells. The sequencing sample was made of naive CD8+ T cells sorted from blood. All receptors come from a woman aged 30 to 39 in good health.

This chain uses TRBV29-1 with TRBJ2-5; tentative D call: TRBD2 (5 bases). The DNA end favors TRBJ2-7, so the J call may be wrong. CDR1 SQVTM and CDR2 ANQGSEA come from the germline V gene. The CDR3 length is 13 residues. The CDR3 region is CSVTGTSAYEQYF. In nucleotides, the CDR3 is TGCAGCGTCACGGGAACCAGTGCCTACGAGCAGTACTTC.

The V and J genes are TRBV6-1 and TRBJ2-7; 10 positions agree with TRBD2. Germline loops: CDR1 MNHNS, CDR2 SASEGT. The length of the CDR3 is 14 residues. With 9 bases clipped from V and 0 bases from J, the junction kept 5 bases outside the gene matches. CDR3 bases: TGTGCCAGTCTAGCGGGAGATCCCTCCTACGAGCAGTACTTC. Protein: CASLAGDPSYEQYF.

About this clone itself: The same CDR3 arises from other DNA sequences in this sample as well. The J gene is TRBJ2-5, the V gene TRBV7-9; D gene uncertain. CDR1 is SEHNR and CDR2 is FQNEAQ in the germline V gene (reference sequence). The V gene lost 5 bases and the J gene lost 4 bases, with 5 bases spanning the gap. The CDR3 sequence is 11 residues long. CDR3 DNA sequence: TGTGCCAGCAGCCCACGAGAGACCCAGTACTTC. Translation: CASSPRETQYF.

The chain couples TRBV9 to TRBJ2-7; TRBD1 aligns across 8 bases. This CDR3 comprises 14 residues. Germline V gene sequence: CDR1 SGDLS, CDR2 YYNGEE. Losses at the gene ends were 0 bases for V and 3 bases for J; bases not matched to a gene: 2. CDR3 sequence (DNA): TGTGCCAGCAGCGTAGGGACAGGGCTCTACGAGCAGTACTTC. This translates into CASSVGTGLYEQYF.

The V and J genes are TRBV15 and TRBJ1-2, with 7 bases lining up with TRBD1. The CDR3 runs to 14 residues. Germline values: CDR1 LNHNV, CDR2 YYDKDF (reference sequence). The V and J ends lost 5 bases and 1 base, in that order; junction bases with no gene match: 4. This chain's CDR3 is CATSVDRINYGYTF. DNA of the CDR3: TGTGCCACCAGCGTGGACAGGATTAACTATGGCTACACCTTC.

This clone was seen only once. CDR3 DNA: TGTGCCAGCAGTGAATTGGGATCCGGGACCTTATCCGGGGAGCTGTTTTTT. The encoded protein is CASSELGSGTLSGELFF. The V call is TRBV25-1, the J call TRBJ2-2; perhaps D is TRBD1 or TRBD2 (5 bases each). The CDR3 has 17 amino acids. Germline V gene data show CDR1 as MGHDK and CDR2 as SYGVNS. The V end was cut by 1 base, the J end by 6 bases, with 18 bases between.

This chain uses TRBV5-6 with TRBJ1-1, with TRBD1 as a possible D gene (6 bases). Trimming pared 4 bases from V and 3 bases from J, leaving 16 bases between. CDR3 length equals 15 residues. CDR1 is SGHDT, CDR2 YYEEEE, per germline. The CDR3 spells CASSLGGLLYTEAFF. CDR3 in DNA: TGTGCCAGCAGCCTGGGGGGCCTACTATACACTGAAGCTTTCTTT.

The V gene is TRBV27, the J gene TRBJ2-1; no reliable D call. This CDR3 is built from 14 residues. Trimming cost V 4 bases and J 8 bases, with 15 bases left between them. Germline V gene lookup returns CDR1 MNHEY and CDR2 SMNVEV (reference sequence). Here the CDR3 DNA reads TGTGCCAGCAGTTCCTCCGAACGGGTAGATGAGCAGTTCTTC. Amino acid sequence: CASSSSERVDEQFF.

This rearrangement joins TRBV29-1 to TRBJ2-3; the D is unclear. The CDR3 has 13 amino acids. The germline V and J ends were trimmed by 1 base and 6 bases, with 11 bases remaining between them. Germline V gene lookup returns CDR1 SQVTM and CDR2 ANQGSEA. Here the CDR3 reads CSVEAENGDTQYF. DNA for the CDR3: TGCAGCGTTGAAGCGGAGAACGGGGATACGCAGTATTTT.

This clone was seen only a few times. The chain recombines TRBV28 with TRBJ2-7, with TRBD2 identical over 11 bases. V dropped 5 bases and J dropped 7; count of bases not matched to a gene: 1. The CDR3 is made up of 12 amino acids. The germline V gene encodes CDR1 MDHEN and CDR2 SYDVKM. CDR3 in DNA: TGTGCCAGCAGTGGACTAGCGGGTGAGCAGTACTTC. Encoded protein: CASSGLAGEQYF. Variable domain in full (rest from reference TRBV28 and TRBJ2-7): DVKVTQSSRYLVKRTGEKVFLECVQDMDHENMFWYRQDPGLGLRLIYFSYDVKMKEKGDIPEGYSVSREKKERFSLILESASTNQTSMYLCASSGLAGEQYFGPGTRLTVT.

The V call is TRBV19, the J call TRBJ2-1; tentatively, D is TRBD2 (6 bases). The CDR3 is 14 amino acids. CDR1 and CDR2 (germline): LNHDA, SQIVND (reference sequence). Deletions cut 6 bases from V and 8 bases from J, with 17 bases between. The CDR3 DNA is TGTGCCAGTAGCGAAACCGGGAGCACGGATGAGCAGTTCTTC. Encoded protein: CASSETGSTDEQFF.

The V call is TRBV11-3, the J call TRBJ2-3; perhaps TRBD1 as D (6 bases). The CDR3 is made up of 16 amino acids. Germline V gives CDR1 SGHNT, CDR2 YENEEA. Trimming shortened V by 7 bases and J by 5 bases, and 22 bases separated the two germline ends. Here the CDR3 DNA reads TGTGCCAGCAACCTTAAAGGGGGAGTATGGGGAGATACGCAGTATTTT. This gives the protein CASNLKGGVWGDTQYF.

The rearrangement links TRBV7-9 to TRBJ2-7; no reliable D call. V was trimmed by 1 base and J by 3 bases, leaving 7 bases between them. Germline-derived CDR1 and CDR2 are SEHNR and FQNEAQ (reference sequence). The CDR3 covers 13 residues. This CDR3 is CASSLGIDYEQYF. The CDR3 DNA sequence: TGTGCCAGCAGCTTAGGGATAGACTACGAGCAGTACTTC.

CDR3 sequence (DNA): TGTGCCAGCACCCCATCGGACAGTAACTATGGCTACACCTTC. It specifies CASTPSDSNYGYTF. The chain recombines TRBV6-1 with TRBJ1-2, with D tentatively TRBD1 (6 bases). Germline assignment: CDR1 MNHNS and CDR2 SASEGT. Trimming removed 7 bases at V and 1 base at J, with 13 bases between. The CDR3 is made up of 14 amino acids.

This sequence joins TRBV5-6 and TRBJ1-2; possible D gene TRBD1, 6 bases. Trimming removed 2 bases from V and 6 bases from J, with 8 bases in between. The V gene's germline CDR1 is SGHDT and CDR2 YYEEEE. This CDR3 has 12 residues. Here the CDR3 reads CASSFTGNGYTF. The CDR3 bases are TGTGCCAGCAGCTTTACAGGGAATGGCTACACCTTC.

The chain combines TRBV19 with TRBJ2-7; the match to TRBD2 covers 8 bases. This CDR3 is 14 amino acids long. V shed 5 bases, J shed 5 bases, and the junction held 8 bases outside the gene matches. Germline V CDR1 and CDR2: LNHDA, SQIVND (reference sequence). CDR3 sequence reads: CASSPGTSLNEQYF. In DNA form, the CDR3 reads TGTGCCAGTAGTCCTGGGACTAGTCTCAACGAGCAGTACTTC.